This TCR beta chain was recorded in a study of T cell responses to AZD1222 COVID-19 vaccine. Trimming cost V 1 base and J 0 bases, with 9 bases left between them. CDR3 size: 15 residues. Germline V CDR1 and CDR2: SEHNR, FQNEAQ (reference sequence). Assay used: immunoSEQ multiplex PCR; TCRdb lists only in-frame clones, some missing. The sample has roughly 120,000 clones, more than 70% seen once. This TCR was sampled from an adult in good health. V usage is TRBV7-9 and J usage is TRBJ1-2, with D possibly being TRBD1 (5 bases). The sequenced sample was peripheral blood, obtained on day 0 of AZD1222 vaccination. This CDR3 is CASSLDGAPNYGYTF. The CDR3 region has the DNA TGTGCCAGCAGCTTAGATGGGGCCCCTAACTATGGCTACACCTTC.